Reported below is one T cell receptor (beta chain). This entry belongs to a study of blood T cells in healthy people across ages. The second PCR ran about 6 to 12 cycles with a sample-barcoded 5' primer and J-beta primers. TCRdb independently ran MiXCR on the 5' RACE reads; one entry per CDR3 protein. Of some 700,000 distinct CDR3 sequences in the sample, approximately 43% were seen once. Germline values: CDR1 SGHTA, CDR2 FQGNSA. The CDR3 spans 16 residues. The J segment lost 0 bases and the V segment lost 4 bases, leaving 5 bases of the junction unmatched. Source material: blood. The V gene is TRBV7-2, the J gene TRBJ2-1; 8 positions agree with TRBD2. The receptor comes from a woman aged 55-69 years in good health. CDR3 coding DNA: TGTGCCAGCAGCTCCACTAGCGGAGTCTCCTACAATGAGCAGTTCTTC. Amino acid sequence: CASSSTSGVSYNEQFF.